This T cell receptor beta chain was found in a study of cytomegalovirus exposure and HLA in healthy donors. Overall study context: Genotyping showed 81% of roughly 400 donors falling in the Caucasian-associated ancestry cluster.

This PCR relied on a set of 60 Vbeta primers and 13 Jbeta primers. Method: immunoSEQ multiplex PCR; TCRdb's copy keeps in-frame clones and lacks some. The sample holds roughly 120,000 clones, about four fifths seen once. The CDR3 is made up of 15 amino acids. The germline V gene has CDR1 LNHDA and CDR2 SQIVND (reference sequence). With 1 base removed from V and 6 bases from J, the gap between germline ends came to 13 bases. The chain couples TRBV19 to TRBJ2-1; a possible D gene is TRBD1 (6 bases). The sample taken for sequencing was PBMCs. The clonotype was recovered from a middle-aged man in good health and CMV-seronegative. CDR3 amino acids: CASSIGSRGGNEQFF. As DNA, the CDR3 is TGTGCCAGTAGTATAGGGTCCCGAGGGGGCAATGAGCAGTTCTTC.